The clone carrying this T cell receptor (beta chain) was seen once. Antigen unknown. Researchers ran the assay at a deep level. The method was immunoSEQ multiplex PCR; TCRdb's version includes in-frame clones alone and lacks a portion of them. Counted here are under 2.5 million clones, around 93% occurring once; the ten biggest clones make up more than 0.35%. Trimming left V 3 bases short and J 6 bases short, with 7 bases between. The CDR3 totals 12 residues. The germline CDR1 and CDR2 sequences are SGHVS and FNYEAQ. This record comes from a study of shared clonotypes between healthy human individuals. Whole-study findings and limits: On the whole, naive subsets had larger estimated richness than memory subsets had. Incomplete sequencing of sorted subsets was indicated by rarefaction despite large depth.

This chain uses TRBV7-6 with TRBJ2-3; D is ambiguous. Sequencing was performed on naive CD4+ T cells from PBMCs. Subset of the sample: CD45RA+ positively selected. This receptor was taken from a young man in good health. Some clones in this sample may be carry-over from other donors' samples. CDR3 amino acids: CASSFRVDTQYF. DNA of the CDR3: TGTGCCAGCAGCTTTAGAGTGGATACGCAGTATTTT.